These T cell receptor beta chains were read from a single sample in a study of shared clonotypes between healthy human individuals. Sequenced by immunoSEQ multiplex PCR; TCRdb stores in-frame clones only, minus some. The table shows about 730,000 clones, with about two thirds occurring only once. Sequenced material: memory CD4+ T cells sorted from blood. The receptor source for this set is a woman between 25 and 40 years old in good health. CDR3s include the opening cysteine and the closing phenylalanine or tryptophan. A D gene is named only where the DNA matches it firmly. Clone size appears in some rows only: once, few, many, or a class for an expanded clone.

size	J	D	V	CDR3	DNA
NA	TRBJ2-1	TRBD2	TRBV2	CASSPMTSGYNEQFF	TGTGCCAGCAGTCCTATGACTAGCGGTTACAATGAGCAGTTCTTC
NA	TRBJ1-3	NA	TRBV5-1	CASSLHRHDSGNTIYF	TGCGCCAGCAGCTTGCACAGACACGACTCTGGAAACACCATATATTTT
NA	TRBJ2-1	NA	TRBV6-5	CASLAAGNEQFF	TGTGCCAGCTTGGCGGCCGGCAATGAGCAGTTCTTC
NA	TRBJ2-1	TRBD1	TRBV7-6	CASSQTTGNYNEQFF	TGTGCCAGCAGCCAGACGACAGGGAACTACAATGAGCAGTTCTTC
NA	TRBJ1-5	TRBD1	TRBV4-2	CASSLDRQGSEPQHF	TGTGCCAGCAGCCTAGACAGACAGGGAAGTGAGCCCCAGCATTTT
NA	TRBJ1-3	NA	TRBV29-1	CSTLDRLSGNTIYF	TGCAGCACCTTAGACCGTCTCTCTGGAAACACCATATATTTT
NA	TRBJ1-1	NA	TRBV11-2	CASSFHGNTEAFF	TGTGCCAGCAGCTTTCACGGGAACACTGAAGCTTTCTTT
NA	TRBJ2-6	NA	TRBV5-1	CASSLSQTSSGANVLTF	TGCGCCAGCAGCTTGTCACAGACTTCCTCTGGGGCCAACGTCCTGACTTTC
NA	TRBJ2-2	NA	TRBV7-9	CASSLTINTGELFF	TGTGCCAGCAGCTTGACTATTAACACCGGGGAGCTGTTTTTT
NA	TRBJ1-5	NA	TRBV2	CASKPQGTSNQPQHF	TGTGCCAGCAAACCCCAGGGCACGAGCAATCAGCCCCAGCATTTT
NA	TRBJ2-5	NA	TRBV5-1	CASSSSGETQYF	TGCGCCAGCAGCAGTTCTGGAGAGACCCAGTACTTC
NA	TRBJ1-2	NA	TRBV5-1	CASSTTGDYGYTF	TGCGCCAGCAGCACGACAGGCGACTATGGCTACACCTTC
NA	TRBJ2-1	NA	TRBV11-3	CASSLTGNNEQFF	TGTGCCAGCAGCCTGACCGGGAACAATGAGCAGTTCTTC
NA	TRBJ2-7	TRBD2	TRBV7-2	CASSLLAGEQYF	TGTGCCAGCAGCTTACTAGCGGGCGAGCAGTACTTC
NA	TRBJ2-5	TRBD2	TRBV19	CASRLAETQYF	TGTGCCAGTAGACTAGCGGAGACCCAGTACTTC
NA	TRBJ2-7	NA	TRBV7-6	CASSLGSGYEQYF	TGTGCCAGCAGCTTAGGGTCAGGGTACGAGCAGTACTTC
NA	TRBJ2-5	TRBD2	TRBV29-1	CSARGGGRETQYF	TGCAGCGCCCGAGGCGGGGGTCGGGAGACCCAGTACTTC
NA	TRBJ2-5	NA	TRBV29-1	CSVEEGLRTQYF	TGCAGCGTTGAGGAGGGCCTCAGGACCCAGTACTTC
NA	TRBJ1-1	NA	TRBV5-1	CASSYQGRNTEAFF	TGCGCCAGCAGTTACCAGGGACGGAACACTGAAGCTTTCTTT
NA	TRBJ1-4	NA	TRBV2	CASSELGTGSEKLFF	TGTGCCAGCAGTGAACTCGGGACCGGGAGTGAAAAACTGTTTTTT
NA	TRBJ1-5	NA	TRBV10-1	CASSEELGDNQPQHF	TGCGCCAGCAGTGAGGAGTTAGGAGACAATCAGCCCCAGCATTTT
once	TRBJ2-7	TRBD2	TRBV28	CASSRHASGSYEQYF	TGTGCCAGCAGCCGACACGCTAGCGGGAGTTACGAGCAGTACTTC
NA	TRBJ2-7	NA	TRBV5-5	CASSLGSGDPYEQYF	TGTGCCAGCAGCTTGGGCTCAGGGGACCCCTACGAGCAGTACTTC
NA	TRBJ2-1	TRBD2	TRBV5-1	CASSTSSGGYNEQFF	TGCGCCAGCAGCACCTCTAGCGGGGGTTACAATGAGCAGTTCTTC
NA	TRBJ2-1	TRBD2	TRBV11-2	CASSYLLAGGPYNEQFF	TGTGCCAGCAGCTACCTCCTAGCGGGAGGCCCCTACAATGAGCAGTTCTTC
NA	TRBJ2-5	NA	TRBV5-4	CASSLAGLQETQYF	TGTGCCAGCAGCTTGGCGGGGTTGCAAGAGACCCAGTACTTC
NA	TRBJ2-1	NA	TRBV5-1	CASSTGQSYNEQFF	TGCGCCAGCAGCACCGGACAGAGTTACAATGAGCAGTTCTTC
NA	TRBJ2-6	TRBD1	TRBV29-1	CSVAPGQIDSGANVLTF	TGCAGCGTTGCACCGGGACAGATAGACTCTGGGGCCAACGTCCTGACTTTC
NA	TRBJ2-1	TRBD2	TRBV7-9	CASSFSGRARGNEQFF	TGTGCCAGCAGCTTTAGCGGGAGGGCCCGTGGCAATGAGCAGTTCTTC
once	TRBJ2-1	NA	TRBV2	CASTADYSYNEQFF	TGTGCCAGCACAGCGGACTACTCCTACAATGAGCAGTTCTTC
NA	TRBJ2-2	TRBD1	TRBV27	CASVGQRNTGELFF	TGTGCCAGCGTGGGACAGAGGAACACCGGGGAGCTGTTTTTT
NA	TRBJ2-5	TRBD1	TRBV5-4	CASSPPGQDATQYF	TGTGCCAGCAGCCCCCCCGGACAGGATGCGACCCAGTACTTC
NA	TRBJ2-1	TRBD2	TRBV15	CATSRDLTSGSLNEQFF	TGTGCCACCAGCAGAGATCTCACTAGCGGGAGTTTGAATGAGCAGTTCTTC
NA	TRBJ2-7	TRBD1	TRBV6-1	CASRQTGRYEQYF	TGTGCCAGCAGGCAGACAGGGCGTTACGAGCAGTACTTC
few	TRBJ1-1	NA	TRBV28	CASSPPAGSEGIEAFF	TGTGCCAGCAGTCCCCCAGCCGGGTCGGAAGGGATAGAAGCTTTCTTT
NA	TRBJ2-7	TRBD2	TRBV5-4	CASSQPGGRSHEQYF	TGTGCCAGCAGCCAGCCGGGCGGGAGATCCCACGAGCAGTACTTC
few	TRBJ2-4	TRBD1	TRBV5-4	CASSSPGQGNIQYF	TGTGCCAGCAGTTCACCGGGACAGGGAAACATTCAGTACTTC
NA	TRBJ2-7	NA	TRBV7-3	CASSLAGAPYEQYF	TGTGCCAGCAGCTTAGCAGGGGCACCCTACGAGCAGTACTTC
NA	TRBJ2-7	NA	TRBV19	CASRGPSEQYF	TGTGCCAGTCGGGGTCCCTCCGAGCAGTACTTC
NA	TRBJ2-7	NA	TRBV4-1	CASSRDLTYEQYF	TGCGCCAGCAGCCGGGACTTAACCTACGAGCAGTACTTC
NA	TRBJ2-5	TRBD2	TRBV5-6	CASSFWTSRREETQYF	TGTGCCAGCAGCTTTTGGACTAGTCGGAGGGAAGAGACCCAGTACTTC
NA	TRBJ2-3	NA	TRBV28	CASSWGTRTDTQYF	TGTGCCAGCAGTTGGGGGACGCGCACAGATACGCAGTATTTT
NA	TRBJ1-1	TRBD1	TRBV7-6	CASSLTTGTGGDTEAFF	TGTGCCAGCAGCTTGACCACCGGGACAGGGGGGGACACTGAAGCTTTCTTT
NA	TRBJ2-5	NA	TRBV11-2	CASSLRDPKETQYF	TGTGCCAGCAGCCTGAGGGACCCTAAAGAGACCCAGTACTTC
once	TRBJ2-6	TRBD1	TRBV28	CASTLSGQGAQGANVLTF	TGTGCCAGCACTCTTTCCGGACAGGGGGCGCAAGGGGCCAACGTCCTGACTTTC
once	TRBJ1-4	NA	TRBV7-9	CASRLGAVNEKLFF	TGTGCCAGCAGGCTCGGGGCAGTTAATGAAAAACTGTTTTTT
few	TRBJ2-7	TRBD2	TRBV29-1	CSVEDPIAGGFEQYF	TGCAGCGTTGAAGACCCTATAGCGGGAGGATTTGAGCAGTACTTC